This T cell receptor (beta chain) was captured in a study of cytomegalovirus exposure and HLA in healthy donors. The study ran its PCR with 60 Vbeta and 13 Jbeta primers. Clones were sequenced by immunoSEQ multiplex PCR, and TCRdb holds only the in-frame ones, with some missing. The sample yields more than 80,000 clones, roughly four fifths seen once. V was pared by 7 bases and J by 4 bases, with 16 bases between. There are 15 residues in the CDR3. In germline, CDR1 is MDHEN, CDR2 SYDVKM. The V and J genes are TRBV28 and TRBJ2-2, with a possible D match to TRBD2 (5 bases). The sequenced sample consisted of PBMCs. This receptor was obtained from a man aged 45-65 years in good health and CMV-seronegative. DNA of the CDR3: TGTGCCAGCAACGTGGGAGACTTTCTCACCGGGGAGCTGTTTTTT. Its translation: CASNVGDFLTGELFF.